The 27 T cell receptor beta chains below come from one sample, sequenced in a study of blood T cell repertoires in COVID-19. Libraries were prepared by immunoSEQ multiplex PCR; TCRdb keeps only in-frame clonotypes and omits some of them. The table lists roughly 150,000 clones, roughly 78% of them singletons. The sample consisted of PBMCs or T cells enriched from blood (not recorded which). The origin of the receptors is a woman between 65 and 79 years old in a cohort exposed to, infected with or recovered from COVID-19 (not recorded which).

This chain joins TRBV29-1 and TRBJ1-5; no firm D call. The CDR3 spans 12 residues. Trimming left V 4 bases short and J 3 bases short, with 7 bases between. The germline CDR1 and CDR2 sequences are SQVTM and ANQGSEA. DNA for the CDR3: TGCAGCGTTGGACAACCCAATCAGCCCCAGCATTTT. This translates into CSVGQPNQPQHF.

The rearrangement links TRBV9 to TRBJ2-5; TRBD1 is a possible D gene (5 bases). CDR3 length: 17 residues. V was clipped by 0 bases and J by 6 bases, with 21 bases between them. Germline CDR1 and CDR2: SGDLS and YYNGEE. The CDR3 DNA is TGTGCCAGCAGCGTAGGGCCCCCCCAGACAGCACAAAAGACCCAGTACTTC. It yields the protein CASSVGPPQTAQKTQYF.

In DNA form, the CDR3 reads TGTGCCAGCAGCCGGACAGCCCCTGAGGGGCAGTTCTTC. It encodes CASSRTAPEGQFF. The chain employs TRBV5-4 and TRBJ2-1, with a weak D call TRBD1 (6 bases). The V end was cut by 4 bases, the J end by 12 bases, with 17 bases between. The germline V gene encodes CDR1 SGHNT and CDR2 YYREEE (reference sequence). CDR3 size: 13 residues.

The V gene is TRBV2, the J gene TRBJ1-6; D perhaps matches TRBD1 (5 bases). This CDR3 is built from 13 residues. V dropped 3 bases and J dropped 8 bases, with 8 bases sitting between them. Germline V gene lookup returns CDR1 SNHLY and CDR2 FYNNEI. CDR3 in DNA: TGTGCCAGCAGTGACAGGGTTGATTCACCCCTCCACTTT. Its translation is CASSDRVDSPLHF.

This clone was recorded at least ten times. The chain has TRBV27 and TRBJ1-6; 7 bases are a match to TRBD1. CDR1 is MNHEY and CDR2 is SMNVEV in the germline V gene (reference sequence). CDR3 size: 14 residues. V shed 6 bases and J 7 bases; nucleotides not matched to a gene: 6. The CDR3 spells CASRTGTSNSPLHF. The CDR3 region has the DNA TGTGCCAGCAGGACAGGGACATCCAATTCACCCCTCCACTTT.

The genes are TRBV7-3 and TRBJ2-3; no clear D. The germline V gene has CDR1 SGHTA and CDR2 FQGTGA. V lost 5 bases and J lost 9, with 15 bases in between. This CDR3 region has 13 residues. The DNA of the CDR3 is TGTGCCAGCAGCGCTGACTCCACGTCCACGCAGTATTTT. Protein: CASSADSTSTQYF.

V usage is TRBV28 and J usage is TRBJ1-1, with D perhaps matching TRBD1 (5 bases). Trimming pared 4 bases from V and 4 bases from J, leaving 16 bases between. Germline V lookup: CDR1 MDHEN, CDR2 SYDVKM. This CDR3 has 15 amino acids. CDR3 sequence: CASSWGGVVGTEAFF. The DNA of the CDR3 is TGTGCCAGCAGTTGGGGGGGGGTGGTCGGCACTGAAGCTTTCTTT.

In this sample, this clone turned up a few times. This chain links TRBV10-3 with TRBJ1-1, with 8 bases aligning to TRBD1. The CDR3 is 14 amino acids. V was pared by 10 bases and J by 4 bases, with 11 bases of the junction left unmatched. CDR1 and CDR2 from the germline V gene are ENHRY and SYGVKD. The CDR3: CATLGQGSVTEAFF. CDR3 in DNA: TGTGCCACCCTCGGACAGGGTTCGGTCACTGAAGCTTTCTTT.

The rearrangement joins TRBV7-3 to TRBJ2-7; TRBD2 matches at 11 bases. CDR3 length equals 13 residues. Per the germline V gene, CDR1 is SGHTA and CDR2 is FQGTGA. V gave up 4 bases and J gave up 5 bases; unmatched junction bases: 1. The CDR3 DNA reads TGTGCCAGCAGCTCGGGACTAGCGGACGAGCAGTACTTC. It encodes CASSSGLADEQYF.

The chain combines TRBV10-3 with TRBJ2-1, with TRBD2 identical over 8 bases. Germline V gives CDR1 ENHRY, CDR2 SYGVKD. This CDR3 has 16 residues. V was clipped by 6 bases and J by 0 bases; unmatched bases: 7. CDR3 nucleotide sequence: TGTGCCATCAGAGGCTCTAGCGGGCACTCCTACAATGAGCAGTTCTTC. Translation: CAIRGSSGHSYNEQFF.

The genes are TRBV7-9 and TRBJ2-1, with D maybe TRBD1 (8 bases). There are 15 residues in the CDR3. V was trimmed by 1 base and J by 7 bases, leaving 14 bases between them. CDR1 SEHNR and CDR2 FQNEAQ come from the germline V gene (reference sequence). CDR3 coding DNA: TGTGCCAGCAGCTTAGGACAGGGGACTACAAATGAGCAGTTCTTC. It specifies CASSLGQGTTNEQFF.

This clone was found once. This sequence joins TRBV7-2 and TRBJ2-2; D call uncertain. V lost 3 bases and J lost 4, with 6 bases in between. This CDR3 region has 13 residues. The germline gives CDR1 SGHTA, CDR2 FQGNSA. CDR3 coding DNA: TGTGCCAGCAGCTTTATTTCCACCGGGGAGCTGTTTTTT. The encoded protein is CASSFISTGELFF. Full variable domain (outside the CDR3, taken from reference TRBV7-2 and TRBJ2-2): GAGVSQSPSNKVTEKGKDVELRCDPISGHTALYWYRQSLGQGLEFLIYFQGNSAPDKSGLPSDRFSAERTGGSVSTLTIQRTQQEDSAVYLCASSFISTGELFFGEGSRLTVL.

By sample share, this clone is medium-sized. The rearrangement joins TRBV7-9 to TRBJ2-4; 10 nucleotides line up with TRBD1. V shed 7 bases, J shed 5 bases, and the junction held 8 bases outside the gene matches. Germline values: CDR1 SEHNR, CDR2 FQNEAQ (reference sequence). CDR3 length: 15 residues. The CDR3 protein is CASTHDGTGENIQYF. The CDR3 coding sequence is TGTGCCAGCACCCACGACGGGACAGGGGAAAACATTCAGTACTTC.

This clone was detected a few times. The chain is built from TRBV5-5 and TRBJ2-3; D is perhaps TRBD2 (5 bases). Trimming stripped 5 bases from V and 0 bases from J, with 19 bases between. The CDR3 runs to 17 residues. Germline CDR1 SGHKS, CDR2 YYEKEE (reference sequence). Here the CDR3 reads CASRPDRGRASTDTQYF. The CDR3 nucleotides are TGTGCCAGCAGGCCCGACCGGGGAAGGGCTAGCACAGATACGCAGTATTTT.

The chain links TRBV6-2 or TRBV6-3 to TRBJ2-1; a possible D gene is TRBD2 (5 bases). The CDR3 length is 12 residues. V lost 4 bases to trimming and J lost 15 bases, with 16 bases between them. The germline V gene encodes CDR1 MNHEY and CDR2 SVGEGT. The DNA for the CDR3 is TGTGCCAGCAGTTTGTCAAGCGGCCCTACGTTCTTC. Residues: CASSLSSGPTFF.

This chain joins TRBV19 and TRBJ1-2; 8 bases are a match to TRBD1. The CDR3 extends over 12 amino acids. Germline CDR1 LNHDA, CDR2 SQIVND (reference sequence). The V and J ends lost 7 bases and 6 bases, in that order; junction bases with no gene match: 4. This chain's CDR3 is CASKQGGHGYTF. Written as DNA, the CDR3 is TGTGCCAGTAAACAGGGGGGCCATGGCTACACCTTC.

The chain couples TRBV7-9 to TRBJ1-6, with D hard to call. Germline values: CDR1 SEHNR, CDR2 FQNEAQ (reference sequence). V was clipped by 5 bases and J by 10 bases, with 18 bases between them. The CDR3 runs 15 residues. The CDR3 sequence is CASSLPGGPGSPLHF. For the CDR3, the DNA is TGTGCCAGCAGCCTCCCGGGCGGGCCTGGCTCACCCCTCCACTTT.

V is TRBV10-3 and J is TRBJ1-5, with 8 positions matching TRBD1. CDR1 is ENHRY and CDR2 is SYGVKD in the germline V gene. CDR3 length: 15 amino acids. V gave up 6 bases and J gave up 0 bases; unmatched junction bases: 4. The CDR3 protein is CAISNDRGSNQPQHF. The CDR3, as DNA: TGTGCCATCAGCAACGACAGGGGTAGCAATCAGCCCCAGCATTTT.

V is TRBV3-1 (or the pseudogene TRBV3-2) and J is TRBJ1-5; a weak D match, TRBD1 (6 bases). The germline gives CDR1 LGHDT, CDR2 YNNKEL (reference sequence). The CDR3 sequence is 14 residues long. Trimming cost V 4 bases and J 4 bases, with 11 bases left between them. The chain's CDR3 is CASSLQGGNQPQHF. The DNA for the CDR3 is TGTGCCAGCAGCCTACAGGGTGGAAATCAGCCCCAGCATTTT.

This rearrangement joins TRBV11-2 to TRBJ1-1; D unclear. Germline V gene lookup returns CDR1 SGHAT and CDR2 FQNNGV. Trimming removed 2 bases from V and 0 bases from J, with 7 bases in between. The CDR3 is 14 amino acids. The CDR3 reads CASSLISLNTEAFF. For the CDR3, the DNA is TGTGCCAGCAGCTTAATCTCCCTGAACACTGAAGCTTTCTTT. Complete variable domain (other parts from reference TRBV11-2 and TRBJ1-1): EAGVAQSPRYKIIEKRQSVAFWCNPISGHATLYWYQQILGQGPKLLIQFQNNGVVDDSQLPKDRFSAERLKGVDSTLKIQPAKLEDSAVYLCASSLISLNTEAFFGQGTRLTVV.

As concerns this clone: In the same sample, other DNA sequences code for this CDR3. The chain combines TRBV18 with TRBJ1-1, with 11 bases lining up with TRBD1. The V and J ends lost 0 bases and 5 bases, in that order; junction bases with no gene match: 2. This CDR3 is built from 15 residues. Germline lookup yields CDR1 KGHSH and CDR2 LQKENI. In DNA form, the CDR3 reads TGTGCCAGCTCACCACCGGGACAGGGGGGGACTGAAGCTTTCTTT. Its protein product is CASSPPGQGGTEAFF.

V gene TRBV28 combines with J gene TRBJ2-5, with D unclear. The CDR3 has 15 amino acids. CDR1 MDHEN and CDR2 SYDVKM come from the germline V gene. The germline V and J ends were trimmed by 2 bases and 3 bases, with 13 bases remaining between them. This CDR3 is CASSLSRRDKETQYF. CDR3 DNA: TGTGCCAGCAGTTTAAGTCGGAGAGATAAAGAGACCCAGTACTTC. Filled out from reference TRBV28 and TRBJ2-5, the complete variable domain reads DVKVTQSSRYLVKRTGEKVFLECVQDMDHENMFWYRQDPGLGLRLIYFSYDVKMKEKGDIPEGYSVSREKKERFSLILESASTNQTSMYLCASSLSRRDKETQYFGPGTRLLVL.

The chain uses TRBV7-8 and TRBJ1-6; maybe TRBD1 (5 bases). Germline V CDR1 and CDR2: SGHVS, FQNEAQ. V lost 1 base, J lost 10 bases, and 8 bases lay in between. The length of the CDR3 is 13 residues. CDR3 DNA sequence: TGTGCCAGCAGCTTAGACAGGAAATCACCCCTCCACTTT. Translating gives CASSLDRKSPLHF.

This clone appeared a few times. The J gene is TRBJ2-7, the V gene TRBV27; D unresolved. CDR3 length: 13 residues. Trimming removed 6 bases from V and 4 bases from J, with 13 bases in between. CDR1 is MNHEY and CDR2 is SMNVEV in the germline V gene (reference sequence). DNA of the CDR3: TGTGCCAGCAGCTCCCAGGCGAAATACGAGCAGTACTTC. It translates to CASSSQAKYEQYF.

The gene calls are TRBV28 and TRBJ2-7; 7 bases are shared with TRBD2. The CDR3 sequence is 17 residues long. Germline CDR1 and CDR2: MDHEN and SYDVKM. V lost 7 bases to trimming and J lost 4 bases; unmatched junction nucleotides: 19. CDR3 in amino acids: CASKSNTLGSSGYEQYF. CDR3 DNA: TGTGCCAGCAAGTCGAACACCCTCGGGTCTAGCGGATACGAGCAGTACTTC.

This clone was detected only a few times. V usage is TRBV7-9 and J usage is TRBJ1-1; unclear D gene. This CDR3 comprises 13 residues. Germline V gene sequence: CDR1 SEHNR, CDR2 FQNEAQ (reference sequence). The ends were cut back, 1 base at V and 4 bases at J, with 7 bases in the middle. The CDR3 reads CASSLGAGTEAFF. For the CDR3, the DNA is TGTGCCAGCAGCTTAGGGGCAGGCACTGAAGCTTTCTTT.

V gene TRBV28 combines with J gene TRBJ2-1; 12 bases line up with TRBD2. Per germline, CDR1 MDHEN and CDR2 SYDVKM. The ends lost 6 bases at V and 9 bases at J; junction bases unmatched: 18. CDR3 length: 18 amino acids. In DNA, the CDR3 is TGTGCCAGCAGACGCCGGACTAGCGGGACGAGTTGGGGGGGTGAGCAGTTCTTC. Translated, it gives CASRRRTSGTSWGGEQFF.